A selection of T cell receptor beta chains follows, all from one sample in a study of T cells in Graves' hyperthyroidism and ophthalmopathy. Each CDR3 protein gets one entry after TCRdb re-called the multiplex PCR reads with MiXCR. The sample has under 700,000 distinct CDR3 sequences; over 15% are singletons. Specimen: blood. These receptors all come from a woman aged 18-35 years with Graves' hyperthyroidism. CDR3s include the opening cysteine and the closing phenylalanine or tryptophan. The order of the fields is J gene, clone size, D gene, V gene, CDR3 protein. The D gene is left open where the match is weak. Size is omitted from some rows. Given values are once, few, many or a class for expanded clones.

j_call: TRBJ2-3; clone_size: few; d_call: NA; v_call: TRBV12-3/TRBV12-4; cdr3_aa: CASSSGPVTQYF
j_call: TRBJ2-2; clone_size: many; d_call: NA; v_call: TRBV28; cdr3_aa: CASSLAVGAGELFF
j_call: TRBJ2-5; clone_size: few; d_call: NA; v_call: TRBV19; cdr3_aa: CASSIRLLETQYF
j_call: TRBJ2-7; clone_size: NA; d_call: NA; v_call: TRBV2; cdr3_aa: CASSDVSYEQYF
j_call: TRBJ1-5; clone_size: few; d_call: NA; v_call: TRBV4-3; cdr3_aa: CASSQQTYQPQHF
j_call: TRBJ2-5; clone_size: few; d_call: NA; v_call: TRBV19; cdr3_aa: CASSDRDKHLTQETQYF
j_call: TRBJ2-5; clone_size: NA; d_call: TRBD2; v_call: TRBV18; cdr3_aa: CASSRTSGGAPGETQYF
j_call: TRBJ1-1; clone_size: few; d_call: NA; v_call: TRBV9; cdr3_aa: CASSGTFGQTAFF
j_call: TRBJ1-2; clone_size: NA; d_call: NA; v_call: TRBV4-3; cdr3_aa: CASSPNRATTRYGYTF
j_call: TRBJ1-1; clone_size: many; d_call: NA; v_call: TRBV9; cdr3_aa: CASSVAGQTNTEAFF
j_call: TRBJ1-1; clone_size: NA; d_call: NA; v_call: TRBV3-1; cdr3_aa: CASSPTEGWDTEAFF
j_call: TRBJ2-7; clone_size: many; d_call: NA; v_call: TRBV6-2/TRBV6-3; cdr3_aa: CASSYDGGQSTYEQYF
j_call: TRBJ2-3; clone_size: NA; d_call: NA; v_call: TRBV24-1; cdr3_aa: CATSDLRDTQYF